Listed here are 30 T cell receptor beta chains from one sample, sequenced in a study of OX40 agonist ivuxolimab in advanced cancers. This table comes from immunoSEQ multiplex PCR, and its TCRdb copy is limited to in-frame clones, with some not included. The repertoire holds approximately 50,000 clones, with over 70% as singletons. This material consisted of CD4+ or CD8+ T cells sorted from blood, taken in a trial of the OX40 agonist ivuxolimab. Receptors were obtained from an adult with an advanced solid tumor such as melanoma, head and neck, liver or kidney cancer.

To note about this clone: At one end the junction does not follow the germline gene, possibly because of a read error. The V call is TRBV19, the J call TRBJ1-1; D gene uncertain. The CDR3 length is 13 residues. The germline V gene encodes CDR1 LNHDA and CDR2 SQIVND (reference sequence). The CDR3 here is CASRAALNTETFF. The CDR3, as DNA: TGTGCCAGTAGGGCGGCACTTAACACTGAAACTTTCTTT.

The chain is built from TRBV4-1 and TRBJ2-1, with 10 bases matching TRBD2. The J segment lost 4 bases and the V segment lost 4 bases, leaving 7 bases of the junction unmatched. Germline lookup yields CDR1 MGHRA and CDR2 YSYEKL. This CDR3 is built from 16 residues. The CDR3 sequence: CASSREGLAKYNEQFF. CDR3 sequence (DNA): TGCGCCAGCAGCCGAGAGGGACTAGCGAAATACAATGAGCAGTTCTTC.

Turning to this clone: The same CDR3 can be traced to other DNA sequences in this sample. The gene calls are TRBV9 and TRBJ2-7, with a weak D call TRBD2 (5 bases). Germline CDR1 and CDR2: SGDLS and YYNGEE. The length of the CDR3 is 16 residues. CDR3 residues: CASSVGDLSRTYEQYV. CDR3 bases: TGCGCCAGCAGCGTAGGTGACCTTAGTAGGACTTACGAGCAGTACGTC.

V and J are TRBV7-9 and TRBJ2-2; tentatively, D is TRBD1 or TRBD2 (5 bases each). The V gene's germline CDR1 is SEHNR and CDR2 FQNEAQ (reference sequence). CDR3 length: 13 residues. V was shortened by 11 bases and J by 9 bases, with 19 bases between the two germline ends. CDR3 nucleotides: TGTGCCGGCCGGGACCCCGGGCCCCGGGAGCTGTTTTTT. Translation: CAGRDPGPRELFF.

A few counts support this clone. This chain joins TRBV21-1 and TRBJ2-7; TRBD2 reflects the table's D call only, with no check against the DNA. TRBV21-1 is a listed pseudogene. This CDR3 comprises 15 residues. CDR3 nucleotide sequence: TGTGCCAGCAGCACTAGCGGGGGGGCCTGCTACGAGCAGTACGTC. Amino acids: CASSTSGGACYEQYV.

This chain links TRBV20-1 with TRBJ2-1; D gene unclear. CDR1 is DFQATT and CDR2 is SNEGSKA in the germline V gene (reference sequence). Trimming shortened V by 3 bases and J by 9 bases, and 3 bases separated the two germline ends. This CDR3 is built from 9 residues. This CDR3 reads CSASFEQFF. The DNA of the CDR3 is TGCAGTGCTAGTTTTGAGCAGTTCTTC.

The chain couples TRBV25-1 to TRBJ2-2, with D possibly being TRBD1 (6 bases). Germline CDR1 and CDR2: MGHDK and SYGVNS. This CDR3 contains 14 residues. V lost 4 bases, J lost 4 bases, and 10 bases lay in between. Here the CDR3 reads CASSVAGATGELFF. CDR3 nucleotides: TGTGCCAGCAGTGTTGCAGGGGCCACCGGGGAGCTGTTTTTT.

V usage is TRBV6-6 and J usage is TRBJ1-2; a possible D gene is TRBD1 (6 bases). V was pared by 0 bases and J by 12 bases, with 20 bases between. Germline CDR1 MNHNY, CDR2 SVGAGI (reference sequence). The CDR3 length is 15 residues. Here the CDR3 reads CASSYSGPPTEGDTF. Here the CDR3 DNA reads TGTGCCAGCAGTTACTCGGGGCCACCCACGGAGGGGGACACCTTC.

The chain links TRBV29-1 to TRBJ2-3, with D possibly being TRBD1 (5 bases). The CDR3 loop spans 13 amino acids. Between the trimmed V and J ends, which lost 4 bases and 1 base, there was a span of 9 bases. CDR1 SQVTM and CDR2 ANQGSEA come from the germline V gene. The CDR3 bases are TGCAGCGTTGGGGAAGGGGGCACAGATACGCAGTATTTT. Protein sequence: CSVGEGGTDTQYF.

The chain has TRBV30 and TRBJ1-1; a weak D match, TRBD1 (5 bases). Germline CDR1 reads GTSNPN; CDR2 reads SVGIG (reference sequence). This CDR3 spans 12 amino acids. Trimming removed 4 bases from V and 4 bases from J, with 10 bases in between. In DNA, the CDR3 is TGTGCCTGGACCGTTAGGGGCACTGAAGCTTTCTTT. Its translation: CAWTVRGTEAFF.

The CDR3 here is CASSSLGGGSSYEQYF. CDR3 in DNA: TGTGCCAGCAGTTCCCTAGGTGGGGGGAGCTCCTACGAGCAGTACTTC. The rearrangement uses TRBV28 and TRBJ2-7; weak D call: TRBD2 (6 bases). Trimming cost V 4 bases and J 0 bases, with 16 bases left between them. The CDR3 spans 16 residues. Germline lookup yields CDR1 MDHEN and CDR2 SYDVKM.

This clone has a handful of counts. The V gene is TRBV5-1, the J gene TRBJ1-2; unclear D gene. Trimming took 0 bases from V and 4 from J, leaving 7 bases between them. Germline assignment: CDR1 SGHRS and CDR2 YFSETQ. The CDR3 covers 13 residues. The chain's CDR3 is CASSLEQPYGYTF. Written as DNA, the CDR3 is TGCGCCAGCAGCTTGGAACAGCCCTATGGCTACACCTTC.

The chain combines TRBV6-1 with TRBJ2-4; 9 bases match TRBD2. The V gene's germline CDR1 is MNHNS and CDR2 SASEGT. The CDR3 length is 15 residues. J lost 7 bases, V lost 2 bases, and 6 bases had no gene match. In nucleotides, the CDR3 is TGTGCCAGCAGTGAACTAGCGGGGATTAGGAACATTCAGTACTTC. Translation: CASSELAGIRNIQYF.

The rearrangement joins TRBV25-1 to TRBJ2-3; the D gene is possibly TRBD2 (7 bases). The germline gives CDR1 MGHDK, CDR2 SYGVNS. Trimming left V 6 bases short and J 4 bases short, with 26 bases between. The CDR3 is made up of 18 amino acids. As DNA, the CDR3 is TGTGCCAGCAGCCCAGGCAGGGCTAGGGGGGGCAGGCCAGATACGCAGTATTTT. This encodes CASSPGRARGGRPDTQYF.

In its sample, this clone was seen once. The CDR3 protein is CASSQVLNTGELFF. CDR3 nucleotides: TGCGCCAGCAGCCAAGTCCTGAACACCGGGGAGCTGTTTTTT. The V gene is TRBV4-1, the J gene TRBJ2-2; D is unclear. The CDR3 is made up of 14 amino acids. V gave up 1 base and J gave up 1 base, with 4 bases separating them. Germline CDR1 reads MGHRA; CDR2 reads YSYEKL.

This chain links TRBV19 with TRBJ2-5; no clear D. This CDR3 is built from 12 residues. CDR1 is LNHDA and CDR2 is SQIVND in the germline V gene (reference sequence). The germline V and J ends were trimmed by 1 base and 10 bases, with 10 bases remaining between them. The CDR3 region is CASSIGGRSQYF. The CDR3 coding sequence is TGTGCCAGTAGTATAGGAGGCCGGAGCCAGTACTTC.

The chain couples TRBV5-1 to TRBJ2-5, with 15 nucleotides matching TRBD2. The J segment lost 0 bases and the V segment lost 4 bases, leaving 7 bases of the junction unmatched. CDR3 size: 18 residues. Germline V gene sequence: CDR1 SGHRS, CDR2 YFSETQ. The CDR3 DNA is TGCGCCAGCAGCCGGGCTGGACTAGCGGGAGGGTACCAAGAGACCCAGTACTTC. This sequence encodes CASSRAGLAGGYQETQYF.

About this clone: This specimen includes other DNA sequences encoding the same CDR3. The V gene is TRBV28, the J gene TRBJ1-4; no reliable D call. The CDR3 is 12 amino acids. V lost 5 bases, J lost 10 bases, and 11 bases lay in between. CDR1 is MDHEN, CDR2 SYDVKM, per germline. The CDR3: CASSPPRGKLFF. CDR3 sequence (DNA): TGTGCCAGCAGTCCCCCTCGGGGAAAACTGTTTTTT.

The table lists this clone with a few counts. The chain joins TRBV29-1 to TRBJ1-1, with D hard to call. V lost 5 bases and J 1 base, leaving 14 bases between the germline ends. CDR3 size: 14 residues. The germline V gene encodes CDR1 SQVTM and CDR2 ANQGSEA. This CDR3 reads CSVRVSAGNTEAFF. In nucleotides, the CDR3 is TGCAGCGTTAGGGTGTCGGCAGGGAACACTGAAGCTTTCTTT.

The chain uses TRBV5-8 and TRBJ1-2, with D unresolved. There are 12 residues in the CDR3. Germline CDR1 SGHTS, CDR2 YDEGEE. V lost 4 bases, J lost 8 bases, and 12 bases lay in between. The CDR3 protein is CASSRGLKGYTF. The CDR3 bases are TGTGCCAGCAGCCGCGGGCTGAAAGGCTACACCTTC.

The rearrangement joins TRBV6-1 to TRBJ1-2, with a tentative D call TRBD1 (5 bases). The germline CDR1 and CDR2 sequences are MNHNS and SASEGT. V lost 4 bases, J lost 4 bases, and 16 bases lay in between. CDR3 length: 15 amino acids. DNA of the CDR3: TGTGCCAGCAGTGTCGCCCGGCAGGGCGGCTATGGCTACACCTTC. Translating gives CASSVARQGGYGYTF.

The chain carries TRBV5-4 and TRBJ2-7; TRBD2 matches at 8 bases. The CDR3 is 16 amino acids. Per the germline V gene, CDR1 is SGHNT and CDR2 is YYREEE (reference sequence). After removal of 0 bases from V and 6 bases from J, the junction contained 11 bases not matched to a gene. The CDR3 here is CASSLGGAGGRSEQYF. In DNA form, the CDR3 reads TGTGCCAGCAGCTTGGGGGGTGCGGGAGGCCGCAGCGAGCAGTACTTC. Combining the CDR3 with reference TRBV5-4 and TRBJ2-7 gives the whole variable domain ETGVTQSPTHLIKTRGQQVTLRCSSQSGHNTVSWYQQALGQGPQFIFQYYREEENGRGNFPPRFSGLQFPNYSSELNVNALELDDSALYLCASSLGGAGGRSEQYFGPGTRLTVT.

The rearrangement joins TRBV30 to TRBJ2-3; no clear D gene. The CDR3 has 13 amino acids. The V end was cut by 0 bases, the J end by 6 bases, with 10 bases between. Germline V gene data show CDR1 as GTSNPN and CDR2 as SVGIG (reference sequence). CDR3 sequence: CAWSVPGMDTQYF. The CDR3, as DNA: TGTGCCTGGAGTGTACCCGGAATGGATACGCAGTATTTT.

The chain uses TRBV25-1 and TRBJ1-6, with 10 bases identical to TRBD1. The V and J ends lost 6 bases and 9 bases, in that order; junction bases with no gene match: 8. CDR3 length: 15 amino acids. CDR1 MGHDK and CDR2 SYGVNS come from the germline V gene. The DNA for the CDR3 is TGTGCCAGCAGCGCTCTCGGACAGGGGGGTTCACCCCTCCACTTT. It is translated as CASSALGQGGSPLHF.

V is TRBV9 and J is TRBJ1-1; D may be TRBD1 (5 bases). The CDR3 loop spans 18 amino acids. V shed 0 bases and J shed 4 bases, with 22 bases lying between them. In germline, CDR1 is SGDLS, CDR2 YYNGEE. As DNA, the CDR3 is TGTGCCAGCAGCGTAGTCCCCTGGCAGGGAGGAATTGGCACTGAAGCTTTCTTT. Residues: CASSVVPWQGGIGTEAFF.

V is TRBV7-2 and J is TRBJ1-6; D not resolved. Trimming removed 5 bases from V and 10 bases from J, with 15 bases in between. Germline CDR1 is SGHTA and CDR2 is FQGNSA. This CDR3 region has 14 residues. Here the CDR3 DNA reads TGTGCCAGCAGCCAAAGGTTGGGTTTGTCACCCCTCCACTTT. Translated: CASSQRLGLSPLHF.

The CDR3 sequence is CASSGLILDRELTDTQYF. Here the CDR3 DNA reads TGTGCCAGCAGCGGCCTTATTCTGGACAGGGAACTCACAGATACGCAGTATTTT. The gene calls are TRBV28 and TRBJ2-3; 8 bases are a match to TRBD1. Germline CDR1 and CDR2: MDHEN and SYDVKM. The CDR3 has 18 residues. V was clipped by 6 bases and J by 2 bases; unmatched bases: 16.

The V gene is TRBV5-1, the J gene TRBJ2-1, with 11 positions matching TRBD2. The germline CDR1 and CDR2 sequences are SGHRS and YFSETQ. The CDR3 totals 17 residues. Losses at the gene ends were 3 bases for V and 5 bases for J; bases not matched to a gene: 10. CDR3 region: CASSSRLAGGPHNEQFF. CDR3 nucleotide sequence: TGCGCCAGCAGCTCCCGTTTAGCGGGAGGGCCCCACAATGAGCAGTTCTTC.

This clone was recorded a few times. The CDR3 loop reads CASSDSNQPQHF. The CDR3 nucleotides are TGTGCCAGCTCCGACTCGAATCAGCCCCAGCATTTT. This chain links TRBV6-1 with TRBJ1-5; no reliable D call. Germline-derived CDR1 and CDR2 are MNHNS and SASEGT. The V gene lost 8 bases and the J gene lost 4 bases, with 9 bases spanning the gap. The CDR3 consists of 12 residues.

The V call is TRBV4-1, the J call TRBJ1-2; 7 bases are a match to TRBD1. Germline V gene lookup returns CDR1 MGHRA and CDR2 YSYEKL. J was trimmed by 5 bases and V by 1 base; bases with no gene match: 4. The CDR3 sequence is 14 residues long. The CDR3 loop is CASSQVQGGYGYTF. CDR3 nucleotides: TGCGCCAGCAGCCAAGTTCAGGGGGGATATGGCTACACCTTC.